Detailed here is one T cell receptor (beta chain). The antigen remains unidentified. TCRdb keeps only in-frame clones here, not all; method: immunoSEQ multiplex PCR. The repertoire holds 29,000 or so clones, with 60% to 75% as singletons. Sequencing was preceded by expansion of antigen-specific CD4+ T cells with viral peptide pools in the ViraFEST assay. The culture ran for approximately 10 days before CD4+ T cells were isolated. Two-dose vaccination with either BNT162b2 or mRNA-1273 was given to the participants. Every well housed about 1.8 million PBMC, which grew in culture alongside around 9.9 IU/ml IL-2 and about 10 ug/ml peptides. This sample is part of a study of vaccination effects on CD4 cells after COVID-19. V was shortened by 1 base and J by 10 bases, with 14 bases between the two germline ends. The CDR3 contains 14 residues. Per germline, CDR1 SGHNT and CDR2 YENEEA.

The origin of this receptor is a human donor who received a COVID-19 vaccine. Material: CD4+ T cells from PBMCs cultured with HCoV-OC43 spike peptides, obtained after COVID-19 vaccination. Documented subset: HCoV-OC43 spike overlapping peptide pool stimulation. The V and J genes are TRBV11-3 and TRBJ2-1; D uncertain. The CDR3 reads CASSLVAANPEQFF. DNA of the CDR3: TGTGCCAGCAGCTTAGTCGCGGCGAACCCAGAGCAGTTCTTC.